This T cell receptor (beta chain) emerged from a study of siplizumab effects on memory and regulatory T cells (dated by TCRdb to between 2018 and 2021). In terms of the full investigation: The study examined how the anti-CD2 antibody siplizumab affects alloreactive T-cell subsets in allogeneic mixed lymphocyte reactions built from human PBMCs.

The method was the immunoSEQ multiplex PCR assay. Roughly 10^5 TCR templates per sample were assayed on the deep sequencing platform. Genomic DNA extracted from sorted T cells was used for TCRbeta CDR3 sequencing. The paper's processing steps were these. The R programming language was used for the clonal analysis of the TCRbeta CDR3 data. Alloreactive CD4+ and CD8+ clones were defined by comparing unstimulated samples with post-reaction CFSE-low samples. Regulatory or non-regulatory origin of alloreactive CD4+ clones was assigned by matching sequences to the sorted unstimulated Treg and non-Treg repertoires. Here the immuneACCESS table is served through TCRdb, limited to in-frame sequences with V and J called. Missing clones are a known gap in these copies; in checked studies unresolved V genes cover under half, and the rest lacks a known reason. The V and J calls and clone size were taken over from that table, and D and trimming were inferred from the DNA. This sample has some 62,000 clones in its table, and 79% of those were observed once. The ten biggest clones cover about 0.4% of the sample.

In a few donor pairs, further sequencing was done on unstimulated CD8+ naive, CD4+ memory, CD8+ TEMRA, CD4+ naive and CD8+ effector memory subsets. Sorted unstimulated T cells and proliferating T cells recovered from mixed lymphocyte reactions were subjected to TCRbeta CDR3 sequencing. Fresh whole blood from approximately 9 HLA-typed healthy donors was used to isolate PBMCs. Comment on this clone: The specificity of this receptor is unknown. No base-level quality is on record; no much larger clone is a single base apart.

The CDR3 spans 16 residues, from the cysteine through the phenylalanine. The kept DNA is CDR3 alone, 48 bases in frame from the first base. CDR1 and CDR2 were assigned from the germline V gene as SGHTA and FQGNSA. V is trimmed back by 5 bases and J by 0 bases, and the junction contains 7 bases that no gene match accounts for. Study-wide conclusions, independent of this receptor: Because sequences at frequencies below about 10^-5 were poorly captured, only a minor fraction of alloreactive clones could be mapped back to unstimulated subsets. For roughly 75-95% of proliferating CD4+ or CD8+ clones, no naive or memory phenotype could be assigned. In reactions with siplizumab, an average of approximately 69% of mappable alloreactive CD4+ clones were Treg-derived, compared with roughly 26% in control reactions. The cumulative frequency of alloreactive sequences that could be traced back to unstimulated CD4+ memory T cells was significantly reduced by siplizumab. Compared with memory T cells, unstimulated naive T cells appeared more diverse, and naive cells seemed to make a substantial contribution to the alloresponse. No functional confirmation was obtained for the suppressive function of proliferating Tregs from siplizumab cultures.

The rearrangement joined TRBV7-2 to TRBJ2-1; TRBD1 aligns with 7 central bases. The sequence came from a human donor in good health. Sequencing input: memory CD4+ T cells sorted from blood. The label giving this sample's cell subset or site can be read as: unstimulated CD4+ memory T cells. The base sequence is TGTGCCAGCAGCCCTATGGGACAGAGCTCCTACAATGAGCAGTTCTTC. Translation gives CASSPMGQSSYNEQFF.